The 25 T cell receptor beta chains below were found in one sample sequenced in a study of T cells in tuberculosis (dated 2018 in TCRdb). The protocol used for the library was the immunoSEQ multiplex PCR assay. TCRdb re-hosts the immuneACCESS table, in-frame sequences only. Its copies lack some clones; in the studies checked, an unresolved V gene accounts for under half of them, and the cause for the rest is not known. This sample holds over 35,000 clones; 95% were observed only once. Around 3.3% of the sample goes to the ten largest clones. The sequenced sample was PBMCs. These receptors originate from a donor aged 10-35 years with latent tuberculosis or without tuberculosis infection.

The rearrangement uses TRBV28 and TRBJ1-2; D may be TRBD1 (6 bases). V was cut by 6 bases and J by 6 bases, with 14 bases left in between. CDR3 length equals 13 residues. Germline CDR1 and CDR2: MDHEN and SYDVKM. The CDR3 reads CASSLQGGNGYTF. The CDR3 region has the DNA TGTGCCAGCAGCCTACAGGGTGGAAATGGCTACACCTTC.

This rearrangement joins TRBV6-5 to TRBJ2-7, with D perhaps TRBD2 (5 bases). There are 13 residues in the CDR3. V was pared by 8 bases and J by 0 bases, with 11 bases between. Germline CDR1 and CDR2: MNHEY and SVGAGI. The CDR3 region is CASARTGSYEQYF. The CDR3, as DNA: TGTGCCAGCGCCCGGACTGGCTCCTACGAGCAGTACTTC.

This clone was seen just once. V and J are TRBV9 and TRBJ1-6, with D unresolved. V dropped 2 bases and J dropped 9 bases, with 9 bases sitting between them. Germline V gene lookup returns CDR1 SGDLS and CDR2 YYNGEE. CDR3 size: 13 residues. DNA of the CDR3: TGTGCCAGCAGCGTCAGCGAGGGTTCACCCCTCCACTTT. Residues: CASSVSEGSPLHF.

This clone was counted once. The CDR3 region has the DNA TGTGCCAGTAGTATAGGAGGACAGCGCTACGAGCAGTACTTC. Protein sequence: CASSIGGQRYEQYF. The gene calls are TRBV19 and TRBJ2-7; tentative D call: TRBD1 (6 bases). The CDR3 spans 14 residues. Per germline, CDR1 LNHDA and CDR2 SQIVND (reference sequence). Between the trimmed V and J ends, which lost 1 base and 3 bases, there was a span of 10 bases.

The chain recombines TRBV2 with TRBJ2-7; 8 nucleotides align to TRBD2. Germline CDR1 and CDR2: SNHLY and FYNNEI. The CDR3 runs 15 residues. The ends lost 7 bases at V and 1 base at J; junction bases unmatched: 9. For the CDR3, the DNA is TGTGCCAGCACGCGGGGGGCGCTTCAATCCTACGAGCAGTACTTC. This translates into CASTRGALQSYEQYF.

This clone was recorded once. V usage is TRBV30 and J usage is TRBJ2-7; 8 bases are shared with TRBD1. The trim removed 4 bases at V and 6 bases at J, leaving 14 bases unmatched. CDR1 is GTSNPN, CDR2 SVGIG, per germline (reference sequence). CDR3 size: 15 residues. This CDR3 reads CAWNPFGQGAREQYF. The CDR3, as DNA: TGTGCCTGGAACCCCTTCGGGCAGGGGGCTCGCGAGCAGTACTTC.

This chain connects TRBV9 to TRBJ2-2; TRBD1 is a possible D gene (6 bases). Deletions cut 0 bases from V and 11 bases from J, with 11 bases between. Germline assignment: CDR1 SGDLS and CDR2 YYNGEE. The CDR3 has 13 residues. CDR3 DNA sequence: TGTGCCAGCAGCGTAGTACAGGGTGACGAGCTGTTTTTT. Protein product: CASSVVQGDELFF.

The chain employs TRBV5-1 and TRBJ1-2; a weak D match, TRBD1 (5 bases). The V gene lost 0 bases and the J gene lost 8 bases, with 14 bases spanning the gap. Germline loops: CDR1 SGHRS, CDR2 YFSETQ. The CDR3 length is 14 residues. The CDR3 coding sequence is TGCGCCAGCAGCTTGGGTCGGAGGGGAGAGGGCTACACCTTC. Encoded protein: CASSLGRRGEGYTF. Drawing the rest from reference TRBV5-1 and TRBJ1-2, the complete variable domain is KAGVTQTPRYLIKTRGQQVTLSCSPISGHRSVSWYQQTPGQGLQFLFEYFSETQRNKGNFPGRFSGRQFSNSRSEMNVSTLELGDSALYLCASSLGRRGEGYTFGSGTRLTVV.

The DNA of the CDR3 is TGTGCCTGGAAGGACAGGGAGGTTGAGCAGTTCTTC. Its protein is CAWKDREVEQFF. The chain is built from TRBV30 and TRBJ2-1, with 8 nucleotides matching TRBD1. V lost 4 bases and J lost 9; bases outside the gene matches: 5. Looked up from germline, CDR1 is GTSNPN and CDR2 is SVGIG (reference sequence). The CDR3 length is 12 residues.

The chain couples TRBV29-1 to TRBJ1-1; D unclear. Germline lookup yields CDR1 SQVTM and CDR2 ANQGSEA. This CDR3 has 13 residues. V was pared by 4 bases and J by 0 bases, with 9 bases between. CDR3 nucleotide sequence: TGCAGCGTTGTGGGCCAGCTGAACACTGAAGCTTTCTTT. Amino acid sequence: CSVVGQLNTEAFF.

The V and J genes are TRBV11-1 and TRBJ2-7; perhaps TRBD2 as D (6 bases). The CDR3 runs 15 residues. Germline lookup yields CDR1 SGHAT and CDR2 FQDESV (reference sequence). Deletions cut 4 bases from V and 0 bases from J, with 13 bases between. The CDR3 spells CASSSRGADSYEQYF. In DNA form, the CDR3 reads TGTGCCAGCAGCTCCCGCGGGGCAGACTCCTACGAGCAGTACTTC.

J is TRBJ2-3 and V is TRBV28; 8 positions match TRBD1. Germline V lookup: CDR1 MDHEN, CDR2 SYDVKM. The CDR3 runs to 17 residues. J lost 4 bases, V lost 4 bases, and 13 bases had no gene match. The CDR3 sequence is CASSSPGLQGGADTQYF. Here the CDR3 DNA reads TGTGCCAGCAGTTCCCCAGGTTTACAGGGGGGCGCAGATACGCAGTATTTT.

The chain employs TRBV19 and TRBJ1-3; D unclear. The CDR3 contains 13 residues. The V gene's germline CDR1 is LNHDA and CDR2 SQIVND (reference sequence). V lost 3 bases, J lost 10 bases, and 13 bases lay in between. DNA of the CDR3: TGTGCCAGTAGTATCCGGGCCTCGGGGACCATATATTTT. It is translated as CASSIRASGTIYF.

The chain joins TRBV28 to TRBJ1-1; 8 bases agree with TRBD1. Trimming cost V 5 bases and J 7 bases; bases outside gene matches: 9. There are 14 residues in the CDR3. Germline CDR1 reads MDHEN; CDR2 reads SYDVKM. The CDR3 DNA reads TGTGCCAGCAGTCGGACAGGGAGTGAGCTTGAAGCTTTCTTT. Translating gives CASSRTGSELEAFF.

The V gene is TRBV7-9, the J gene TRBJ1-3; weak D call: TRBD1 (6 bases). The CDR3 has 15 amino acids. V was pared by 2 bases and J by 0 bases, with 8 bases between. Germline CDR1 is SEHNR and CDR2 is FQNEAQ (reference sequence). The CDR3 bases are TGTGCCAGCAGCTTACAGGGGAACTCTGGAAACACCATATATTTT. Protein sequence: CASSLQGNSGNTIYF.

The chain is built from TRBV19 and TRBJ2-7; possibly TRBD1 for D (6 bases). Trimming took off 3 bases at V and 6 bases at J, with 18 bases between the two ends. The CDR3 runs to 15 residues. The germline CDR1 and CDR2 sequences are LNHDA and SQIVND (reference sequence). The CDR3 sequence is CASSIGPPGTPEQYF. The DNA of the CDR3 is TGTGCCAGTAGTATTGGCCCCCCCGGGACACCCGAGCAGTACTTC.

The rearrangement uses TRBV5-1 and TRBJ1-1; 10 bases match TRBD1. CDR3 length: 16 amino acids. Looked up from germline, CDR1 is SGHRS and CDR2 is YFSETQ. J was trimmed by 3 bases and V by 3 bases; bases with no gene match: 8. The CDR3 protein is CASSWGTGVMDTEAFF. DNA for the CDR3: TGCGCCAGCAGCTGGGGGACAGGGGTTATGGACACTGAAGCTTTCTTT.

V is TRBV30 and J is TRBJ2-1; tentative D call: TRBD1 (5 bases). The V end lost 1 base, the J end lost 7 bases, and 5 bases lay between the germline ends. The CDR3 has 11 residues. Germline lookup yields CDR1 GTSNPN and CDR2 SVGIG (reference sequence). Here the CDR3 DNA reads TGTGCCTGGAGTGGACAGAATGAGCAGTTCTTC. It specifies CAWSGQNEQFF.

This clone was recorded a few times. The J gene is TRBJ2-7, the V gene TRBV4-1, with TRBD2 as a possible D gene (5 bases). V lost 3 bases and J lost 5, with 14 bases in between. The CDR3 loop spans 14 amino acids. Germline lookup yields CDR1 MGHRA and CDR2 YSYEKL. CDR3 nucleotide sequence: TGCGCCAGCAGCCAGGGCGGGTTAGAGCACGAGCAGTACTTC. Its translation: CASSQGGLEHEQYF.

The chain joins TRBV7-2 to TRBJ1-2, with D tentatively TRBD1 (5 bases). The CDR3 has 17 amino acids. Germline-derived CDR1 and CDR2 are SGHTA and FQGNSA. Trimming pared 1 base from V and 4 bases from J, leaving 19 bases between. CDR3 DNA: TGTGCCAGCAGCTTAGGGGTCGCGGGAATGGGGGGCTATGGCTACACCTTC. Translated: CASSLGVAGMGGYGYTF.

This chain links TRBV5-5 with TRBJ1-4; D ambiguous. Trimming pared 4 bases from V and 5 bases from J, leaving 9 bases between. CDR3 length equals 13 residues. Germline CDR1 is SGHKS and CDR2 is YYEKEE (reference sequence). This CDR3 is CASSPPVNEKLFF. CDR3 DNA: TGTGCCAGCAGCCCCCCCGTCAATGAAAAACTGTTTTTT. The full variable domain, in which reference TRBV5-5 and TRBJ1-4 provide the parts outside the CDR3, is DAGVTQSPTHLIKTRGQQVTLRCSPISGHKSVSWYQQVLGQGPQFIFQYYEKEERGRGNFPDRFSARQFPNYSSELNVNALLLGDSALYLCASSPPVNEKLFFGSGTQLSVL.

The chain links TRBV2 to TRBJ1-1; D is unclear. The CDR3 has 13 residues. Trimming stripped 9 bases from V and 0 bases from J, with 11 bases between. The germline gives CDR1 SNHLY, CDR2 FYNNEI. In nucleotides, the CDR3 is TGTGCCAGTCCGGTAGAAATGAACACTGAAGCTTTCTTT. Encoded protein: CASPVEMNTEAFF.

The chain recombines TRBV25-1 with TRBJ2-3, with 10 bases identical to TRBD2. V lost 5 bases and J lost 2; bases outside the gene matches: 1. Germline V gives CDR1 MGHDK, CDR2 SYGVNS. The CDR3 covers 14 residues. The CDR3 loop reads CASSSGGATDTQYF. In DNA, the CDR3 is TGTGCCAGCAGTAGCGGGGGGGCCACAGATACGCAGTATTTT.

V gene TRBV13 combines with J gene TRBJ1-1; unclear D gene. Trimming cost V 5 bases and J 4 bases, with 11 bases left between them. There are 13 residues in the CDR3. In germline, CDR1 is PRHDT, CDR2 FYEKMQ (reference sequence). As DNA, the CDR3 is TGTGCCAGCAGCGGGAGCTTAGGCACTGAAGCTTTCTTT. The encoded protein is CASSGSLGTEAFF.

V and J are TRBV7-9 and TRBJ2-7; TRBD2 agrees at 7 bases. After removal of 4 bases from V and 0 bases from J, the junction contained 3 bases not matched to a gene. From germline, CDR1 is SEHNR and CDR2 FQNEAQ (reference sequence). The CDR3 covers 14 residues. In DNA, the CDR3 is TGTGCCAGCAGCTCCGGGGGGAGCTCCTACGAGCAGTACTTC. It is translated as CASSSGGSSYEQYF.